This TCR beta chain was sequenced in a study of technical replicates of blood from several donors (dated by TCRdb to 2016 to 2017). Worth noting for this clone: Which antigen it targets is not known. Per-base qualities were not stored, and no clone one base away is much larger.

Trimming leaves V shorter by 8 bases and J shorter by 6 bases, with the junction holding 6 bases beyond the gene matches. The germline V gene specifies SQVTM as CDR1 and ANQGSEA as CDR2. Spanning cysteine to phenylalanine, the CDR3 consists of 13 amino acids. Just the 39-base CDR3 DNA is kept, in frame starting at base 1. The library relied on the immunoSEQ multiplex PCR assay. The clones in this table, taken by TCRdb from immuneACCESS, are in-frame only. Not every clone is retained; where verified, under half of the shortfall comes from an unresolved V gene, and the cause of the rest is unknown. The sample table shows tens of thousands of clones, and around 86% are seen once. Under 6.5% of the sample belongs to the ten largest clones.

Here the chain combines TRBV29-1 and TRBJ2-1; 11 nucleotides in the junction match TRBD2. The sequencing input was PBMCs. This receptor was obtained from a human donor in good health. Some clones in this sample may be carry-over from other donors' samples. The nucleotides are TGCAGCACGACTAGCGGGAATCTCAATGAGCAGTTCTTC. Translated, it reads CSTTSGNLNEQFF.